Given below is one TCR beta chain in context. This specimen comes from a study of blood T cells in healthy people across ages. Next came a second PCR, run for about 7 to 12 cycles, which used a sample-barcoded 5' primer along with a J-beta primer mix. TCRdb ran MiXCR on the 5' RACE reads and lists one entry per CDR3 protein. The sample yields roughly 500,000 distinct CDR3 sequences, approximately 27% seen once. The receptor was derived from a woman between 65 and 79 years old in good health. Sequenced: blood.

Here the CDR3 reads CSVGAREGMGYEQYF. CDR3 DNA: TGCAGCGTTGGGGCGCGGGAGGGGATGGGCTACGAGCAGTACTTC. V and J are TRBV29-1 and TRBJ2-1; 9 bases line up with TRBD2. The J call may be in error: the DNA end matches TRBJ2-7 better. This CDR3 has 15 amino acids. Germline V gene data show CDR1 as SQVTM and CDR2 as ANQGSEA.